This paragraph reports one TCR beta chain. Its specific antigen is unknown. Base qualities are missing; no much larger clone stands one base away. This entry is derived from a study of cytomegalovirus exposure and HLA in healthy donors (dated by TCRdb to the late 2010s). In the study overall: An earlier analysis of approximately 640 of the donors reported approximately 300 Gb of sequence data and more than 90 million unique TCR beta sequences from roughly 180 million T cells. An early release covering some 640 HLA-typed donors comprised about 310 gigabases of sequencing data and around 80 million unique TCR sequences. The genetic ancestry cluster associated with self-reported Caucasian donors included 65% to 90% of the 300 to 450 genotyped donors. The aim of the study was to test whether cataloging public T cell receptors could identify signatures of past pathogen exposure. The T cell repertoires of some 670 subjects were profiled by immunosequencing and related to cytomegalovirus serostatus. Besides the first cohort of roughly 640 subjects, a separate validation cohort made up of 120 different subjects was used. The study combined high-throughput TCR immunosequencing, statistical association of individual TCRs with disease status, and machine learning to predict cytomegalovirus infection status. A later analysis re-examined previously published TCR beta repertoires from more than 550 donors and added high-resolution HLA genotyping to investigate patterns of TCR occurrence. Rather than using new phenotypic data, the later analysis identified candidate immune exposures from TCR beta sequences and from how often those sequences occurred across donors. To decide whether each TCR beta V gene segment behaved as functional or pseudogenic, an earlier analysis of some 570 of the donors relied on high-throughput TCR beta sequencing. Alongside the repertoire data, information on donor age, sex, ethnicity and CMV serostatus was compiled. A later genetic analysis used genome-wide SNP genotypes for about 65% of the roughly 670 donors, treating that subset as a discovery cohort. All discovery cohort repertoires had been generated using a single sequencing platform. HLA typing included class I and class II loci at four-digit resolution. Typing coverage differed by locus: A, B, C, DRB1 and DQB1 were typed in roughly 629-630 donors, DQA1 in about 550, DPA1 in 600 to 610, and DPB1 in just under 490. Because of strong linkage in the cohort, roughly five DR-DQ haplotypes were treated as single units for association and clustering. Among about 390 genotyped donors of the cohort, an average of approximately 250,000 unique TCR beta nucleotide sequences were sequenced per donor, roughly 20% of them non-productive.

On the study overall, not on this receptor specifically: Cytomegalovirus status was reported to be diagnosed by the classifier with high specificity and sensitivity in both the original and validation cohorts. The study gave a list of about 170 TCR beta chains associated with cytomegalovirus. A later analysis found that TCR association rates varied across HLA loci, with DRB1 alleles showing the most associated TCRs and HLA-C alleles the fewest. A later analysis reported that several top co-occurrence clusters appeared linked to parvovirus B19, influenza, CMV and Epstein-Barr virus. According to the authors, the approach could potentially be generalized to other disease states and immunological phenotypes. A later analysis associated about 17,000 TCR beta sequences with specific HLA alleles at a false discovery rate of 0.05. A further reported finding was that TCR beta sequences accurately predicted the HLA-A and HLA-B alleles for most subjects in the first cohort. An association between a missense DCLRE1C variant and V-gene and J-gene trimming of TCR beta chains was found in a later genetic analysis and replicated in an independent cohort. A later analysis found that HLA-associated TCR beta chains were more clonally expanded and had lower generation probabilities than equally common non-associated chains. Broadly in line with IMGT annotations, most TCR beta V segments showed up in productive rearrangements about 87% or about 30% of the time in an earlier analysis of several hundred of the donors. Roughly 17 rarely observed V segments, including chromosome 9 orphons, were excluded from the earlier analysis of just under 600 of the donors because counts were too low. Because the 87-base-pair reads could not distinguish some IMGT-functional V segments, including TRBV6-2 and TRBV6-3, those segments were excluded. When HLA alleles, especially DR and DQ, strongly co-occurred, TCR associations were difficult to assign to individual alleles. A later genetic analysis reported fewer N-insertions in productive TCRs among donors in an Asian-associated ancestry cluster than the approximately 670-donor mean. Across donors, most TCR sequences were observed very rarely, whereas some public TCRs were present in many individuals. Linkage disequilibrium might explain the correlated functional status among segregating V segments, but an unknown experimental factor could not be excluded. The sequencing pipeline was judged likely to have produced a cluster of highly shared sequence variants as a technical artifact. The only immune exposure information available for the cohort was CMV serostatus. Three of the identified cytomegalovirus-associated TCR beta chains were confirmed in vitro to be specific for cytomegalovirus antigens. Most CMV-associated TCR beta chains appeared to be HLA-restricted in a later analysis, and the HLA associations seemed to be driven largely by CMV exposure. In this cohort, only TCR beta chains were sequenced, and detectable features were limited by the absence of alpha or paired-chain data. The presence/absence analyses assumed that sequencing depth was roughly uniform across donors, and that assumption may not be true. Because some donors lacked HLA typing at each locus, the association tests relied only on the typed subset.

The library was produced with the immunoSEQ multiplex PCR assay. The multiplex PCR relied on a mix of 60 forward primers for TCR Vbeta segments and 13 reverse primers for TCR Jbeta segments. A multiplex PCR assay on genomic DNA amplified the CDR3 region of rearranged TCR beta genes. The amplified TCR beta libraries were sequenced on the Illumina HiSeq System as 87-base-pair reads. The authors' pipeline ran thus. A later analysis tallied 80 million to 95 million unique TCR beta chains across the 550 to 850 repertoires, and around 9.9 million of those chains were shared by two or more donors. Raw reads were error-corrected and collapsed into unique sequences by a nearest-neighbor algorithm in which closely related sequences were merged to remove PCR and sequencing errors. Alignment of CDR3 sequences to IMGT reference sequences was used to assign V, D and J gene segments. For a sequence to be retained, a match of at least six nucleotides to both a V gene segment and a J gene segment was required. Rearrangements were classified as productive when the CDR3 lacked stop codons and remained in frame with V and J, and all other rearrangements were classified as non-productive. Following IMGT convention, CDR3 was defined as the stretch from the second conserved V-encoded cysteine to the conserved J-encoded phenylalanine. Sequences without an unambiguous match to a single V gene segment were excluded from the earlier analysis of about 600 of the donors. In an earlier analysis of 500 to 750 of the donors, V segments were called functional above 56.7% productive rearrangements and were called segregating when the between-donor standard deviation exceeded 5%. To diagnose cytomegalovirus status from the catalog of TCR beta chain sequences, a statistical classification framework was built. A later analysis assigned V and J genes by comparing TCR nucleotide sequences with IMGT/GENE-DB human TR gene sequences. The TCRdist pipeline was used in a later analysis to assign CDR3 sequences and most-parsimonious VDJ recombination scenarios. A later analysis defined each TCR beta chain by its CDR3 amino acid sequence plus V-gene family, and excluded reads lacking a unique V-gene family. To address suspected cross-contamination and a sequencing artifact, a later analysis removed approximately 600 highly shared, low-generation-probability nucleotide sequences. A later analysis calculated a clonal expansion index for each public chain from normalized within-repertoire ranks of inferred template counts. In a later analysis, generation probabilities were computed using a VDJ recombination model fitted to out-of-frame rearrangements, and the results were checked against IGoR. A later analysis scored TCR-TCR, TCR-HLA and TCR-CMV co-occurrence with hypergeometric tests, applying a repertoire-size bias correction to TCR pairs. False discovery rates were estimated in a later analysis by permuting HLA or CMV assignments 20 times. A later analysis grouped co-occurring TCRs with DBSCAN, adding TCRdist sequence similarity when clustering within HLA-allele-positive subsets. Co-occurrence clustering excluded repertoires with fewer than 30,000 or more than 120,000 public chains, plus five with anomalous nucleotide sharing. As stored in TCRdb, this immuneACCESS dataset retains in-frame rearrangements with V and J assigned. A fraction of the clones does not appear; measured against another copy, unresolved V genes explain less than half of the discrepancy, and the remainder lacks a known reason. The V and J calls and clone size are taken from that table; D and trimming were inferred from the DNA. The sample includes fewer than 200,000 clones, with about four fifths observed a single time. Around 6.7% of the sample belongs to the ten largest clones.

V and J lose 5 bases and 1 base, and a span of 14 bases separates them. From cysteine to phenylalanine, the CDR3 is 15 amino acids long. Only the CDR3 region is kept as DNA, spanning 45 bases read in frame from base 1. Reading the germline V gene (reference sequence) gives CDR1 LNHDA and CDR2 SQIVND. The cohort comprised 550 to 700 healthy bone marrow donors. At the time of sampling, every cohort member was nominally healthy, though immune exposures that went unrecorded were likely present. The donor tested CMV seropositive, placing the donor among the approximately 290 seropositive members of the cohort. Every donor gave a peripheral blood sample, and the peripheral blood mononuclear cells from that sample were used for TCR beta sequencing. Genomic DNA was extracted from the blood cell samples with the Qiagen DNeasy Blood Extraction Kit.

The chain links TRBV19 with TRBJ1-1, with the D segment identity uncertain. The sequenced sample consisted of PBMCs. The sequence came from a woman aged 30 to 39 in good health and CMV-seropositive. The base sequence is TGTGCCAGTAGTCCATCTTTAGAGGAGAACACTGAAGCTTTCTTT. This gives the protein CASSPSLEENTEAFF. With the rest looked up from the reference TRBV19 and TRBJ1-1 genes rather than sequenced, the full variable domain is DGGITQSPKYLFRKEGQNVTLSCEQNLNHDAMYWYRQDPGQGLRLIYYSQIVNDFQKGDIAEGYSVSREKKESFPLTVTSAQKNPTAFYLCASSPSLEENTEAFFGQGTRLTVV.